The TCR beta chain under discussion was sequenced for a study of vaccination and CD4 T cells after COVID-19. Whole-study context: The interval from dose two to post-vaccine sampling had a median of approximately 70 days, and it ranged from 14 to 241.

Regarding the study as a whole: There was no significant change from approximately 21 to 38 median reactive clonotypes.

TCRdb re-called the PCR reads through MiXCR, storing one row per CDR3 protein. The sample lists about 21,000 distinct CDR3 sequences, about 57% occurring once. Note on this clonotype: Its antigen is currently unknown.

This sequence originates from a human donor who had recovered from COVID-19. The sequences come from CD4+ T cells from blood, collected before SARS-CoV-2 vaccination.

CDR3 loop: CASSSDRGKQPQHF. The DNA of the CDR3 is TGTGCCAGCAGTTCGGACAGGGGTAAACAGCCCCAGCATTTT. This chain uses TRBV6-5 with TRBJ1-5, with 9 bases matching TRBD1. The CDR3 totals 14 residues. Germline V gene lookup returns CDR1 MNHEY and CDR2 SVGAGI. The V gene end was trimmed by 4 bases and the J gene end by 7 bases; junction bases not matched to a gene: 5.